The 9 T cell receptor beta chains below all came from one sample that was sequenced in a study of shared clonotypes between healthy human individuals. Profiled with immunoSEQ multiplex PCR; TCRdb holds only in-frame clones, not every one. The profile shows some 900,000 clones, 76% of them singletons. Sequencing was done on a sample of memory CD4+ T cells sorted from blood. Subset given: CD45RA-negative fraction. The receptor source for this set is a man aged 18-30 years in good health.

This chain links TRBV6-6 with TRBJ2-1; 7 bases are a match to TRBD1. V shed 6 bases and J 0 bases; nucleotides not matched to a gene: 5. From germline, CDR1 is MNHNY and CDR2 SVGAGI (reference sequence). CDR3 length: 15 amino acids. The CDR3, as DNA: TGTGCCAGCAGCCCGACAGGGAGCTCCTACAATGAGCAGTTCTTC. It codes for CASSPTGSSYNEQFF.

This chain uses TRBV6-4 with TRBJ2-7; the match to TRBD1 covers 10 bases. This CDR3 is built from 14 residues. The V gene end was trimmed by 4 bases and the J gene end by 5 bases; junction bases not matched to a gene: 5. The germline V gene has CDR1 MRHNA and CDR2 SNTAGT. The chain's CDR3 is CASSGDRGEHEQYF. CDR3 bases: TGTGCCAGCAGTGGGGACAGGGGAGAACACGAGCAGTACTTC.

The DNA for the CDR3 is TGCGCCAGCAGCCTTGACAGGGGTAATTCACCCCTCCACTTT. Translation gives CASSLDRGNSPLHF. This chain joins TRBV4-1 and TRBJ1-6; 8 positions agree with TRBD1. The V gene end was trimmed by 4 bases and the J gene end by 6 bases; junction bases not matched to a gene: 2. Germline V gene sequence: CDR1 MGHRA, CDR2 YSYEKL. CDR3 length equals 14 residues.

This chain connects TRBV18 to TRBJ1-6; a possible D gene is TRBD1 (6 bases). Trimming left V 4 bases short and J 7 bases short, with 14 bases between. The CDR3 spans 15 residues. Germline V gene data show CDR1 as KGHSH and CDR2 as LQKENI. Written as DNA, the CDR3 is TGTGCCAGCTCACGACAACAGGGAAAGAATTCACCCCTCCACTTT. Its translation is CASSRQQGKNSPLHF.

V gene TRBV27 combines with J gene TRBJ2-5; 10 bases match TRBD1. The CDR3 is made up of 15 amino acids. The germline V gene encodes CDR1 MNHEY and CDR2 SMNVEV (reference sequence). The junction had 11 bases not matched to a gene; V was cut back by 8 bases and J by 5 bases. The chain's CDR3 is CASRQGTGASETQYF. CDR3 nucleotide sequence: TGTGCCAGCCGACAAGGGACAGGGGCATCGGAGACCCAGTACTTC.

In this sample, this clone turned up once. Sequence at one end of the junction differs from germline and may be a read error. The chain carries TRBV11-2 and TRBJ2-3; D is unclear. This CDR3 has 12 residues. CDR1 is SGHAT and CDR2 is FQNNGV in the germline V gene. CDR3 coding DNA: TGTGCCAGCAGCTTAGCGTCGCGTATGGCGGATTTT. Its translation is CASSLASRMADF.

The V call is TRBV7-9, the J call TRBJ1-1, with TRBD1 matching 8 bases. The CDR3 runs 16 residues. After removal of 0 bases from V and 0 bases from J, the junction contained 3 bases not matched to a gene. Germline CDR1 reads SEHNR; CDR2 reads FQNEAQ (reference sequence). The CDR3 reads CASSLAVTGVNTEAFF. CDR3 sequence (DNA): TGTGCCAGCAGCTTAGCCGTGACAGGGGTGAACACTGAAGCTTTCTTT.

The rearrangement links TRBV5-8 to TRBJ1-5; 8 bases are shared with TRBD1. There are 13 residues in the CDR3. Losses at the gene ends were 4 bases for V and 7 bases for J; bases not matched to a gene: 4. Germline V gene data show CDR1 as SGHTS and CDR2 as YDEGEE. The CDR3 is CASSRGDRQPQHF. CDR3 DNA: TGTGCCAGCAGCCGGGGGGACAGGCAGCCCCAGCATTTT.

The chain employs TRBV7-9 and TRBJ2-7; D may be TRBD2 (8 bases). Germline V gene data show CDR1 as SEHNR and CDR2 as FQNEAQ (reference sequence). There are 15 residues in the CDR3. Trimming pared 0 bases from V and 2 bases from J, leaving 11 bases between. The CDR3, as DNA: TGTGCCAGCAGCTTAGCTAGCGGGACAGCCTACGAGCAGTACTTC. This gives the protein CASSLASGTAYEQYF. Full variable domain (remainder filled in from reference TRBV7-9 and TRBJ2-7): DTGVSQNPRHKITKRGQNVTFRCDPISEHNRLYWYRQTLGQGPEFLTYFQNEAQLEKSRLLSDRFSAERPKGSFSTLEIQRTEQGDSAMYLCASSLASGTAYEQYFGPGTRLTVT.